These 28 T cell receptor beta chains share one sample of origin, sequenced in a study of early T cells in non-severe SARS-CoV-2 infection. From the 5' RACE reads, TCRdb called clonotypes with MiXCR, one entry per CDR3 protein. The data contain 30,000 to 45,000 distinct CDR3 sequences, around 4% of them singletons. What was sequenced was whole blood. These receptors all come from an adult who was a healthcare worker with PCR-confirmed SARS-CoV-2 infection or an uninfected control (not recorded which).

This clonotype showed up many times. The genes are TRBV12-3 or TRBV12-4 and TRBJ2-5, with D possibly matching TRBD2 (6 bases). CDR3 length equals 16 residues. Trimming shortened V by 6 bases and J by 4 bases, and 21 bases separated the two germline ends. CDR3 sequence (DNA): TGTGCCAGCAGCCGCCGGATGGGACTCCCTTCAGAGACCCAGTACTTC. It specifies CASSRRMGLPSETQYF.

This clonotype was detected ten times or more. This chain joins TRBV12-3 or TRBV12-4 and TRBJ2-5; 13 nucleotides line up with TRBD2. CDR3 length: 16 residues. V trimming: 6 bases; J trimming: 4 bases; junction bases outside the gene matches: 8. The CDR3 spells CASRPGLAGSGETQYF. The CDR3 coding sequence is TGTGCCAGCAGGCCGGGACTAGCGGGGAGTGGAGAGACCCAGTACTTC.

This clonotype occurred many times. This chain uses TRBV5-1 with TRBJ2-7; 10 nucleotides line up with TRBD1. V lost 3 bases to trimming and J lost 3 bases; unmatched junction nucleotides: 3. Germline CDR1 SGHRS, CDR2 YFSETQ. The CDR3 has 14 residues. Here the CDR3 DNA reads TGCGCCAGCAGCTCCGGGACAGGGGTCTACGAGCAGTACTTC. Translated: CASSSGTGVYEQYF.

This clonotype was counted ten times or more. V and J are TRBV28 and TRBJ2-2; weak D call: TRBD2 (5 bases). This CDR3 has 13 amino acids. From germline, CDR1 is MDHEN and CDR2 SYDVKM. V was shortened by 7 bases and J by 4 bases, with 10 bases between the two germline ends. CDR3 amino acids: CASTNGVTGELFF. The DNA of the CDR3 is TGTGCCAGCACTAACGGGGTCACCGGGGAGCTGTTTTTT. Drawing the rest from reference TRBV28 and TRBJ2-2, the complete variable domain is DVKVTQSSRYLVKRTGEKVFLECVQDMDHENMFWYRQDPGLGLRLIYFSYDVKMKEKGDIPEGYSVSREKKERFSLILESASTNQTSMYLCASTNGVTGELFFGEGSRLTVL.

This clonotype was picked up a small number of times. The chain links TRBV10-3 to TRBJ1-6, with D maybe TRBD1 (5 bases). Trimming stripped 6 bases from V and 7 bases from J, with 13 bases between. The CDR3 sequence is 14 residues long. Germline lookup yields CDR1 ENHRY and CDR2 SYGVKD. The CDR3 DNA sequence: TGTGCCATCAGGGACGGGGCAGAAAATTCACCCCTCCACTTT. Its translation is CAIRDGAENSPLHF.

Concerning this clonotype: Possible read error: a much larger clone is one base away. The chain carries TRBV7-8 and TRBJ1-1; D remains unclear. The germline CDR1 and CDR2 sequences are SGHVS and FQNEAQ. The CDR3 is 14 amino acids. The V end was cut by 1 base, the J end by 0 bases, with 6 bases between. The CDR3 DNA follows: TGTGCCAGCAGCTTAGTCATGGTGAACACTGAAGCTTTCTTT. Protein: CASSLVMVNTEAFF.

This clonotype showed up many times. The rearrangement uses TRBV11-2 and TRBJ1-3; D is unclear. CDR3 size: 13 residues. The V gene's germline CDR1 is SGHAT and CDR2 FQNNGV. The CDR3 DNA reads TGTGGCGTGGGCCAAAACTCTGGAAACACCATATATTTT. Translation gives CGVGQNSGNTIYF.

There are many counts of this clonotype. V usage is TRBV7-2 and J usage is TRBJ2-7; D is perhaps TRBD1 (6 bases). The CDR3 spans 14 residues. V was clipped by 3 bases and J by 4 bases, with 13 bases between them. The germline CDR1 and CDR2 sequences are SGHTA and FQGNSA. The CDR3 DNA sequence: TGTGCCAGCAGCTTGAGGGAACAGGGTTACGAGCAGTACTTC. Its translation is CASSLREQGYEQYF.

The chain has TRBV6-2 or TRBV6-3 and TRBJ2-2; D may be TRBD2 (6 bases). CDR1 is MNHEY and CDR2 is SVGEGT in the germline V gene. The CDR3 is made up of 16 amino acids. Trimming removed 0 bases from V and 7 bases from J, with 15 bases in between. This CDR3 is CASSYSHLSGGGELFF. CDR3 DNA sequence: TGTGCCAGCAGTTACTCGCACCTTAGCGGCGGCGGGGAGCTGTTTTTT.

This clonotype was observed at least ten times. The chain recombines TRBV11-3 with TRBJ1-1; D not certain. This CDR3 comprises 17 residues. V lost 0 bases, J lost 1 base, and 15 bases lay in between. Germline loops: CDR1 SGHNT, CDR2 YENEEA. The CDR3 DNA follows: TGTGCCAGCAGCTTAGATAAAGCCTTCGCCGGGAACACTGAAGCTTTCTTT. This sequence encodes CASSLDKAFAGNTEAFF.

In its sample, this clonotype was seen many times. The V call is TRBV30, the J call TRBJ2-3, with TRBD2 identical over 7 bases. CDR1 is GTSNPN, CDR2 SVGIG, per germline (reference sequence). V gave up 3 bases and J gave up 5 bases; unmatched junction bases: 11. The CDR3 contains 15 residues. The CDR3 DNA follows: TGTGCCTGGAGATCGGTTGCGGGAGCGAAAGATACGCAGTATTTT. Translating it yields CAWRSVAGAKDTQYF.

This clonotype has ten or more counts. The V gene is TRBV5-8, the J gene TRBJ2-7, with 9 bases matching TRBD1. There are 14 residues in the CDR3. V shed 5 bases, J shed 2 bases, and the junction held 5 bases outside the gene matches. The germline CDR1 and CDR2 sequences are SGHTS and YDEGEE. CDR3 residues: CASRYGTGPYEQYF. The DNA of the CDR3 is TGTGCCAGCAGGTACGGGACAGGGCCCTACGAGCAGTACTTC.

The CDR3 DNA sequence: TGTGCCAGCAGTTATAGCATAACCGGGACCGAGAACACTGAAGCTTTCTTT. Residues: CASSYSITGTENTEAFF. This sequence joins TRBV6-2 or TRBV6-3 and TRBJ1-1; D perhaps matches TRBD1 (5 bases). The CDR3 loop spans 17 amino acids. Trimming shortened V by 3 bases and J by 1 base, and 18 bases separated the two germline ends. CDR1 is MNHEY and CDR2 is SVGEGT in the germline V gene.

This clonotype was counted at least ten times. The V gene is TRBV2, the J gene TRBJ2-1; a weak D match, TRBD1 (5 bases). This CDR3 contains 14 residues. V shed 2 bases and J shed 9 bases, with 14 bases lying between them. Germline V gene sequence: CDR1 SNHLY, CDR2 FYNNEI. The CDR3 DNA is TGTGCCAGCAGTGAAAGGATTGGGGCGGTTGAGCAGTTCTTC. Encoded protein: CASSERIGAVEQFF.

The table lists this clonotype with many counts. The V call is TRBV20-1, the J call TRBJ2-1; 9 bases fit TRBD2. Germline assignment: CDR1 DFQATT and CDR2 SNEGSKA (reference sequence). This CDR3 is built from 16 residues. With V trimmed by 0 bases and J by 4 bases, 7 bases remained unmatched. CDR3 nucleotides: TGCAGTGCTAGAGATCTGGAGACTAGCGGATACAATGAGCAGTTCTTC. Amino acid sequence: CSARDLETSGYNEQFF.

This clonotype has a count of ten or more. The rearrangement uses TRBV7-3 and TRBJ2-1; D not certain. The CDR3 length is 12 residues. Germline CDR1 and CDR2: SGHTA and FQGTGA. Trimming cost V 8 bases and J 5 bases, with 10 bases left between them. CDR3 in amino acids: CASVRSHNEQFF. The CDR3 DNA sequence: TGTGCCAGCGTGCGGTCTCACAATGAGCAGTTCTTC.

This clonotype was seen a handful of times. The chain combines TRBV11-2 with TRBJ1-4; D is undetermined. The germline V gene has CDR1 SGHAT and CDR2 FQNNGV. V lost 5 bases to trimming and J lost 9 bases, with 7 bases between them. This CDR3 comprises 11 residues. The CDR3 coding sequence is TGTGCCAGCAGCCCCAATCAAAAACTGTTTTTT. This encodes CASSPNQKLFF.

This clonotype was observed at least ten times. V usage is TRBV19 and J usage is TRBJ1-5; 8 positions match TRBD1. CDR1 and CDR2 (germline): LNHDA, SQIVND (reference sequence). This CDR3 contains 15 residues. The V gene end was trimmed by 7 bases and the J gene end by 4 bases; junction bases not matched to a gene: 9. This CDR3 is CASTAQGARNQPQHF. The CDR3 bases are TGTGCCAGTACCGCCCAGGGGGCGCGAAATCAGCCCCAGCATTTT.

About this clonotype itself: A much larger clone sits a single nucleotide away, making a read error possible. The V call is TRBV11-2, the J call TRBJ2-7; D might be TRBD1 (5 bases). The CDR3 consists of 14 residues. Germline loops: CDR1 SGHAT, CDR2 FQNNGV. The CDR3 DNA follows: TGTACCAGCAGCTTAGGGGTAATACCAGGCGAGCAGTACTTC. Amino acids: CTSSLGVIPGEQYF.

In its sample, this clonotype was seen many times. This sequence joins TRBV7-2 and TRBJ1-3; unclear D gene. V was shortened by 6 bases and J by 0 bases, with 6 bases between the two germline ends. CDR1 is SGHTA and CDR2 is FQGNSA in the germline V gene. This CDR3 contains 13 residues. CDR3 bases: TGTGCCAGCAGGGACTTCTCTGGAAACACCATATATTTT. This gives the protein CASRDFSGNTIYF.

There are many counts of this clonotype. The chain recombines TRBV12-3 or TRBV12-4 with TRBJ2-6; no clear D. The CDR3 covers 16 residues. The germline V and J ends were trimmed by 5 bases and 0 bases, with 11 bases remaining between them. CDR3 amino acids: CASSPIAPSGANVLTF. As DNA, the CDR3 is TGTGCCAGCAGTCCCATCGCCCCCTCTGGGGCCAACGTCCTGACTTTC.

This clonotype was observed a few times. This chain uses TRBV6-1 with TRBJ2-3; 12 bases line up with TRBD2. V lost 4 bases and J lost 0; bases outside the gene matches: 2. This CDR3 spans 16 amino acids. Germline CDR1 is MNHNS and CDR2 is SASEGT. The CDR3 is CASSATSGRSTDTQYF. DNA of the CDR3: TGTGCCAGCAGTGCGACTAGCGGGAGAAGCACAGATACGCAGTATTTT.

This sequence joins TRBV5-4 and TRBJ2-4; tentative D call: TRBD2 (5 bases). In germline, CDR1 is SGHNT, CDR2 YYREEE (reference sequence). This CDR3 region has 14 residues. With 4 bases removed from V and 8 bases from J, the gap between germline ends came to 16 bases. CDR3 protein: CASSRGLLEDIQYF. As DNA, the CDR3 is TGTGCCAGCAGCCGCGGTCTCTTGGAGGACATTCAGTACTTC.

This clonotype was counted ten times or more. The chain has TRBV29-1 and TRBJ2-3; D could derive from TRBD1 or TRBD2 (6 bases each). Germline CDR1 reads SQVTM; CDR2 reads ANQGSEA. The ends were cut back, 6 bases at V and 3 bases at J, with 13 bases in the middle. The CDR3 runs 13 residues. The CDR3 sequence: CSVRRGATDTQYF. The DNA of the CDR3 is TGCAGCGTGCGGAGGGGGGCTACAGATACGCAGTATTTT.

This clonotype was counted at least ten times. This chain joins TRBV7-2 and TRBJ2-2; 15 nucleotides line up with TRBD2. Trimming took 4 bases from V and 9 from J; bases not matched to a gene: 6. This CDR3 contains 16 residues. Germline CDR1 reads SGHTA; CDR2 reads FQGNSA. The CDR3, as DNA: TGTGCCAGCAGCTCGGGACTAGCGGGGGGCCTGAGGGAGCTGTTTTTT. Translating it yields CASSSGLAGGLRELFF.

This clonotype was observed at least ten times. V is TRBV24-1 and J is TRBJ2-6; unclear D gene. This CDR3 region has 15 residues. CDR1 is KGHDR, CDR2 SFDVKD, per germline. Trimming removed 5 bases from V and 4 bases from J, with 11 bases in between. The CDR3 loop reads CATSARPSGANVLTF. The CDR3 DNA is TGTGCCACCAGTGCGCGGCCGTCCGGGGCCAACGTCCTGACTTTC.

At least ten counts were recorded for this clonotype. The gene calls are TRBV6-5 and TRBJ2-1; D is unclear. V lost 4 bases, J lost 5 bases, and 3 bases lay in between. Germline CDR1 MNHEY, CDR2 SVGAGI. The CDR3 covers 11 residues. CDR3 amino acids: CASSSNNEQFF. CDR3 coding DNA: TGTGCCAGCAGTTCAAACAATGAGCAGTTCTTC.

At least ten counts were recorded for this clonotype. The chain uses TRBV7-6 and TRBJ2-3, with 9 bases fitting TRBD2. The J segment lost 3 bases and the V segment lost 0 bases, leaving 4 bases of the junction unmatched. The CDR3 is 16 residues long. Germline CDR1 and CDR2: SGHVS and FNYEAQ. In nucleotides, the CDR3 is TGTGCCAGCAGCTTAGCGGTAGCGGGAGCTACAGATACGCAGTATTTT. This codes for CASSLAVAGATDTQYF.